This entry lists 14 T cell receptor beta chains sequenced from one sample in a study of T cell clones after liver transplantation (dated by TCRdb to about 2019). Preparation of the library involved the immunoSEQ multiplex PCR assay. In its TCRdb copy, this immuneACCESS table keeps in-frame sequences only and misses some clones. Where compared with another copy, unresolved V genes explain less than half of these, and the others have no known cause. The table for this sample lists about 75,000 clones; 80% to 85% of them were counted only once. The ten most abundant clones make up 2.1% of the sample. The starting material was CD4+ T cells from blood, obtained around 48 months after liver transplant. The origin of the receptors is a human patient who received a liver transplant. Some T cells seen after a transplant may have their origin in the graft donor.

The CDR3 here is CASSVSGTGGEKQYF. As DNA, the CDR3 is TGTGCCAGCAGTGTATCCGGGACAGGGGGCGAGAAACAGTACTTC. The V and J genes are TRBV2 and TRBJ2-4; 12 bases align to TRBD1. The V and J ends lost 4 bases and 13 bases, in that order; junction bases with no gene match: 11. Germline V gives CDR1 SNHLY, CDR2 FYNNEI. CDR3 size: 15 residues.

The chain recombines TRBV28 with TRBJ1-1, with TRBD1 matching over 7 bases. Germline loops: CDR1 MDHEN, CDR2 SYDVKM. The J segment lost 6 bases and the V segment lost 4 bases, leaving 8 bases of the junction unmatched. CDR3 length: 14 amino acids. For the CDR3, the DNA is TGTGCCAGCAGTTCAAGGGGGCGCCTGTCTGAAGCTTTCTTT. Residues: CASSSRGRLSEAFF.

A word on this clone: Other DNA sequences of this sample code for an identical CDR3. This sequence joins TRBV4-1 and TRBJ1-5; maybe TRBD1 (5 bases). The CDR3 sequence is 15 residues long. Trimming removed 0 bases from V and 7 bases from J, with 13 bases in between. Germline V gene lookup returns CDR1 MGHRA and CDR2 YSYEKL. CDR3 protein: CASSQEGTRDQPQHF. In nucleotides, the CDR3 is TGCGCCAGCAGCCAAGAAGGAACGAGGGACCAGCCCCAGCATTTT.

This rearrangement joins TRBV7-2 to TRBJ2-6, with D possibly TRBD1 on 5 matching bases. Germline V lookup: CDR1 SGHTA, CDR2 FQGNSA. Trimming left V 4 bases short and J 4 bases short, with 20 bases between. This CDR3 has 18 residues. CDR3 region: CASSSRKISGSGANVLTF. Here the CDR3 DNA reads TGTGCCAGCAGCTCACGCAAAATTTCAGGGTCCGGGGCCAACGTCCTGACTTTC. Full variable domain (outside the CDR3, taken from reference TRBV7-2 and TRBJ2-6): GAGVSQSPSNKVTEKGKDVELRCDPISGHTALYWYRQSLGQGLEFLIYFQGNSAPDKSGLPSDRFSAERTGGSVSTLTIQRTQQEDSAVYLCASSSRKISGSGANVLTFGAGSRLTVL.

The CDR3 here is CASSAGQGKVLRGSPLHF. CDR3 DNA: TGCGCCAGCAGCGCCGGACAGGGTAAAGTTCTGAGGGGTTCACCCCTCCACTTT. The rearrangement uses TRBV5-1 and TRBJ1-6; 8 bases map to TRBD1. Germline V CDR1 and CDR2: SGHRS, YFSETQ. The junction had 18 bases not matched to a gene; V was cut back by 4 bases and J by 9 bases. The CDR3 contains 18 residues.

The chain links TRBV7-2 to TRBJ2-1, with D unclear. The CDR3 covers 13 residues. Germline V gene sequence: CDR1 SGHTA, CDR2 FQGNSA. Trimming removed 5 bases at V and 6 bases at J, with 11 bases between. The CDR3 region is CASSPSSGNEQFF. CDR3 coding DNA: TGTGCCAGCAGCCCAAGCTCGGGCAATGAGCAGTTCTTC.

As concerns this clone: The germline gene is not matched at one end of the junction; a read error may be the cause. This chain links TRBV7-7 with TRBJ2-1; D assignment may be TRBD1 or TRBD2 (5 bases each). Germline loops: CDR1 SSHAT, CDR2 FNYEAQ (reference sequence). The CDR3 length is 14 residues. CDR3 sequence: CASSSSGTKGEQFF. The CDR3 DNA is TGTGCTAGCAGCTCATCCGGGACGAAGGGGGAGCAGTTCTTC. Filled out from reference TRBV7-7 and TRBJ2-1, the complete variable domain reads GAGVSQSPRYKVTKRGQDVTLRCDPISSHATLYWYQQALGQGPEFLTYFNYEAQPDKSGLPSDRFSAERPEGSISTLTIQRTEQRDSAMYRCASSSSGTKGEQFFGPGTRLTVL.

This chain uses TRBV5-6 with TRBJ2-3; 8 nucleotides match TRBD1. This CDR3 comprises 16 residues. Trimming cost V 1 base and J 2 bases; bases outside gene matches: 6. Germline V lookup: CDR1 SGHDT, CDR2 YYEEEE. The CDR3 sequence is CASSLYRTGNTDTQYF. The CDR3 DNA is TGTGCCAGCAGCTTGTATAGGACAGGGAACACAGATACGCAGTATTTT.

The CDR3 nucleotides read TGCAGTGCTAGGGTGTATGAGACCCAGTACTTC. Amino acids: CSARVYETQYF. The chain carries TRBV20-1 and TRBJ2-5; D not certain. Germline-derived CDR1 and CDR2 are DFQATT and SNEGSKA (reference sequence). V was cut by 3 bases and J by 5 bases, with 7 bases left in between. The CDR3 has 11 amino acids.

V gene TRBV2 combines with J gene TRBJ1-2; 8 bases map to TRBD1. CDR3 length: 13 amino acids. V shed 7 bases and J 5 bases; nucleotides not matched to a gene: 6. Germline-derived CDR1 and CDR2 are SNHLY and FYNNEI. CDR3 sequence reads: CASIKDREYGYTF. The CDR3 nucleotides read TGTGCCAGCATCAAGGACAGGGAGTATGGCTACACCTTC.

The chain joins TRBV7-9 to TRBJ1-4; TRBD1 matches at 7 bases. Germline assignment: CDR1 SEHNR and CDR2 FQNEAQ (reference sequence). The CDR3 loop spans 14 amino acids. Unmatched junction bases numbered 2, after V lost 5 bases and J lost 2 bases. CDR3 DNA sequence: TGTGCCAGCAGCATCAGGGGGACTAATGAAAAACTGTTTTTT. Protein: CASSIRGTNEKLFF.

This clone was found once. This chain links TRBV11-2 with TRBJ1-5; D not certain. The CDR3 is made up of 13 amino acids. The germline CDR1 and CDR2 sequences are SGHAT and FQNNGV. V gave up 5 bases and J gave up 5 bases, with 10 bases separating them. CDR3 nucleotides: TGTGCCAGCAGCCCAGTTATAGATCAGCCCCAGCATTTT. Protein sequence: CASSPVIDQPQHF.

The chain carries TRBV9 and TRBJ2-1; the D gene is possibly TRBD1 (5 bases). The CDR3 is 14 residues long. Germline values: CDR1 SGDLS, CDR2 YYNGEE. Trimming removed 4 bases from V and 9 bases from J, with 17 bases in between. CDR3 nucleotide sequence: TGTGCCAGCAGCCCTGTAGGGGTCCTTGGTGAGCAGTTCTTC. Its protein is CASSPVGVLGEQFF.

The chain carries TRBV28 and TRBJ1-4; D ambiguous. The CDR3 length is 16 residues. In germline, CDR1 is MDHEN, CDR2 SYDVKM. V dropped 6 bases and J dropped 3 bases, with 17 bases sitting between them. The CDR3 loop is CASSPLPGFANEKLFF. The CDR3 nucleotides are TGTGCCAGCAGCCCACTGCCTGGATTCGCTAATGAAAAACTGTTTTTT.